The 10 T cell receptor beta chains below come from one sample, sequenced in a study of identical twins (dated by TCRdb to the mid-2010s). Libraries were built with 5' RACE. TCRdb names Illumina HiSeq 2000 as the instrument used. The public reads were reprocessed in TCRdb via fastp at Q25 and MiXCR, keeping in-frame beta chains. Duplicate CDR3 protein sequences are folded into a single record with the most common DNA and genes. Recorded for this sample are hundreds of thousands of distinct CDR3 sequences; around 8.3% of them occurred a single time. Around 0.98% of the sample is held by the ten biggest clonotypes. The data were also submitted as part of a second study, on yellow fever vaccine responses in identical twins.

The sequencing input was PBMCs. The receptors derive from a woman aged 18-35 years in good health.

The chain is built from TRBV18 and TRBJ2-7; the D gene is possibly TRBD1 (5 bases). The germline V gene has CDR1 KGHSH and CDR2 LQKENI. Deletions cut 3 bases from V and 4 bases from J, with 10 bases between. CDR3 length: 13 amino acids. For the CDR3, the DNA is TGTGCCAGCTCACCCATCGACAGTTACGAGCAGTACTTC. This translates into CASSPIDSYEQYF.

The J gene is TRBJ2-7, the V gene TRBV7-9, with 9 bases aligning to TRBD1. After removal of 0 bases from V and 3 bases from J, the junction contained 6 bases not matched to a gene. The CDR3 contains 16 residues. In germline, CDR1 is SEHNR, CDR2 FQNEAQ (reference sequence). The CDR3 region is CASSLAAGTGHYEQYF. CDR3 DNA: TGTGCCAGCAGCTTAGCTGCCGGGACAGGGCACTACGAGCAGTACTTC.

This clonotype was seen at least ten times. The chain recombines TRBV5-1 with TRBJ1-4; D not resolved. The V and J ends lost 4 bases and 0 bases respectively, with 7 bases between them. Looked up from germline, CDR1 is SGHRS and CDR2 is YFSETQ. This CDR3 comprises 14 residues. The CDR3 sequence is CASSPSSTNEKLFF. CDR3 sequence (DNA): TGCGCCAGCAGCCCTTCCTCAACTAATGAAAAACTGTTTTTT.

This clonotype was detected a few times. The chain links TRBV14 to TRBJ2-3; D may be TRBD2 (6 bases). Germline loops: CDR1 SGHDN, CDR2 FVKESK. V shed 4 bases and J shed 2 bases, with 16 bases lying between them. The CDR3 totals 16 residues. The CDR3 sequence: CASSPTPRDFTDTQYF. CDR3 sequence (DNA): TGTGCCAGCAGCCCGACCCCCAGGGACTTCACAGATACGCAGTATTTT.

In its sample, this clonotype was seen many times. The chain joins TRBV11-2 to TRBJ2-7, with a weak D call TRBD2 (6 bases). CDR1 SGHAT and CDR2 FQNNGV come from the germline V gene. Trimming pared 3 bases from V and 4 bases from J, leaving 13 bases between. The CDR3 sequence is 14 residues long. This CDR3 reads CASSFDQGLYEQYF. In DNA form, the CDR3 reads TGTGCCAGCAGCTTCGATCAGGGACTGTACGAGCAGTACTTC.

A few counts support this clonotype. The V and J genes are TRBV7-3 and TRBJ2-1, with D hard to call. The CDR3 is made up of 12 amino acids. The germline V and J ends were trimmed by 4 bases and 6 bases, with 7 bases remaining between them. The V gene's germline CDR1 is SGHTA and CDR2 FQGTGA. CDR3 coding DNA: TGTGCCAGCAGCTCCCCGGCCAATGAGCAGTTCTTC. It specifies CASSSPANEQFF.

This rearrangement joins TRBV7-9 to TRBJ2-7, with 7 bases that match TRBD2. From germline, CDR1 is SEHNR and CDR2 FQNEAQ (reference sequence). Trimming took 5 bases from V and 5 from J; bases not matched to a gene: 9. The length of the CDR3 is 14 residues. The CDR3 DNA sequence: TGTGCCAGCAGCCCCCAGGGCGGGAGCAACGAGCAGTACTTC. Its translation is CASSPQGGSNEQYF.

V gene TRBV29-1 combines with J gene TRBJ2-1, with 16 bases fitting TRBD2. This CDR3 comprises 19 residues. Germline CDR1 and CDR2: SQVTM and ANQGSEA. V was clipped by 5 bases and J by 8 bases; unmatched bases: 18. CDR3 coding DNA: TGCAGCGTTCAAAAACAGGGAGCTGGGACTAGCGGGAGGGCTGATGAGCAGTTCTTC. Its protein product is CSVQKQGAGTSGRADEQFF.

This clonotype was picked up many times. The CDR3 region has the DNA TGTGCCGGACGACTAGCGGGATTGACCGGGGAGCTGTTTTTT. Residues: CAGRLAGLTGELFF. The V gene is TRBV9, the J gene TRBJ2-2, with 11 positions matching TRBD2. Germline CDR1 SGDLS, CDR2 YYNGEE. Trimming removed 10 bases from V and 5 bases from J; junction bases left unmatched: 7. CDR3 size: 14 residues.

This CDR3 reads CSARDSRWEGLGEQYF. CDR3 sequence (DNA): TGCAGTGCTAGAGATTCTAGGTGGGAGGGGCTGGGCGAGCAGTACTTC. V and J are TRBV20-1 and TRBJ2-7; 7 bases are a match to TRBD2. Germline-derived CDR1 and CDR2 are DFQATT and SNEGSKA (reference sequence). The CDR3 runs 16 residues. The V and J ends lost 0 bases and 6 bases, in that order; junction bases with no gene match: 14.